The sequence of this T cell receptor beta chain was determined in a study of identical twins. CDR3 length: 14 residues. Germline V CDR1 and CDR2: MNHNY, SVGAGI (reference sequence). V lost 2 bases and J lost 4, with 10 bases in between. Many counts were recorded for this clonotype. Its matching antigen is unknown. Broader study findings: Partly confounded zero-insertion analyses could result from invariant MAIT and iNKT cells.

The authors used template switching to add a universal primer site and gave cDNA unique molecular identifiers. A single record per CDR3 protein comes from TCRdb applying MiXCR to the 5' RACE reads. The sample contains 400,000 to 550,000 distinct CDR3 sequences, roughly an eighth of which appear only once. This sample was shared with a second study, whose subject was yellow fever vaccine responses in identical twins.

The origin of this receptor is a woman aged 18-29 years in good health. Source material: CD4+ T cells sorted from blood. The rearrangement uses TRBV6-6 and TRBJ2-3; D remains unclear. The CDR3 DNA reads as TGTGCCAGCAGTTACCGGTCTGCGGCAGATACGCAGTATTTT. It translates to CASSYRSAADTQYF.